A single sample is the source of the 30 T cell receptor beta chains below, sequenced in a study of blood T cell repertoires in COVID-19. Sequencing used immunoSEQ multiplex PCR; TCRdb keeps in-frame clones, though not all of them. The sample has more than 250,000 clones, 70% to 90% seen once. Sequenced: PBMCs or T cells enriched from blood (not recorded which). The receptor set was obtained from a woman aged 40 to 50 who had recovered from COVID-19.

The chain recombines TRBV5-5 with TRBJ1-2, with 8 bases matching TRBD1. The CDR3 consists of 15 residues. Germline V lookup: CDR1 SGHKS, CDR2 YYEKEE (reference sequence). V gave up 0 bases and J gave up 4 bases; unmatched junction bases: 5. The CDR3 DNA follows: TGTGCCAGCAGCTTGGCTGGCGACAGGGGCTATGGCTACACCTTC. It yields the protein CASSLAGDRGYGYTF.

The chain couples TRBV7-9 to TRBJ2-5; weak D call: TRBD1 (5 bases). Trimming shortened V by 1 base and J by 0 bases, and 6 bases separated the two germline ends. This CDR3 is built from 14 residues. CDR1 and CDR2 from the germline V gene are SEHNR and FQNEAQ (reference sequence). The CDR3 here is CASSLGQYQETQYF. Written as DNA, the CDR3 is TGTGCCAGCAGCTTAGGACAGTACCAAGAGACCCAGTACTTC.

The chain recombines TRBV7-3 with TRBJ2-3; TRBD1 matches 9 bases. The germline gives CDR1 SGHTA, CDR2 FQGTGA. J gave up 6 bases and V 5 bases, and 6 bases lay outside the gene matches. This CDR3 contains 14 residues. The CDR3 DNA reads TGTGCCAGCAGCGCGGGACAGGGCATCGATACGCAGTATTTT. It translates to CASSAGQGIDTQYF.

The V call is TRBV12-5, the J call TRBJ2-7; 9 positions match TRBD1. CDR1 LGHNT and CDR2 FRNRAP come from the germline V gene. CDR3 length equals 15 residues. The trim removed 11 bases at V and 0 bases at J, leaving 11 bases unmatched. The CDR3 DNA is TGTGCTTGGGAGGGGGACAGGGTTCCCTCCTACGAGCAGTACTTC. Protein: CAWEGDRVPSYEQYF. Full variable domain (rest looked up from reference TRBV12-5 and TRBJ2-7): DARVTQTPRHKVTEMGQEVTMRCQPILGHNTVFWYRQTMMQGLELLAYFRNRAPLDDSGMPKDRFSAEMPDATLATLKIQPSEPRDSAVYFCAWEGDRVPSYEQYFGPGTRLTVT.

CDR3: CASSPTGGGAEKLFF. DNA of the CDR3: TGTGCCAGCAGCCCTACCGGGGGAGGCGCTGAAAAACTGTTTTTT. This rearrangement joins TRBV3-1 (or the pseudogene TRBV3-2) to TRBJ1-4, with D possibly matching TRBD1 (5 bases). The CDR3 is 15 amino acids. Germline CDR1 LGHDT, CDR2 YNNKEL (reference sequence). The V end was cut by 4 bases, the J end by 7 bases, with 16 bases between.

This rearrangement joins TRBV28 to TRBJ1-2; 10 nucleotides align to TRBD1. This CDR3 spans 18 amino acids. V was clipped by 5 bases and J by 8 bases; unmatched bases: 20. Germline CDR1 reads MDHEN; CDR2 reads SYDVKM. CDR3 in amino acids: CASSPRIHRTGGAWGYTF. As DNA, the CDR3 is TGTGCCAGCAGTCCGCGAATCCATCGGACAGGGGGTGCGTGGGGCTACACCTTC.

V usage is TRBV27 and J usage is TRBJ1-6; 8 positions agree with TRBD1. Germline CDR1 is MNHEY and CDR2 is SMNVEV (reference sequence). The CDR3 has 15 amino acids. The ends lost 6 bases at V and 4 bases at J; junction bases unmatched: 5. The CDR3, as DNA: TGTGCCAGCAGCCGTTGGACAGGGTATAATTCACCCCTCCACTTT. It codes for CASSRWTGYNSPLHF.

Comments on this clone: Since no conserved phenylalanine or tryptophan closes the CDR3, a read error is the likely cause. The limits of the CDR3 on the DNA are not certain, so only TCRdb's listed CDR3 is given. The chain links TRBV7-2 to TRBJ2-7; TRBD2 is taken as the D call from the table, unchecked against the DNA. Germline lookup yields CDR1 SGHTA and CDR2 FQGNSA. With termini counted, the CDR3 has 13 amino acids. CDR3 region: CASSLERAGGQST.

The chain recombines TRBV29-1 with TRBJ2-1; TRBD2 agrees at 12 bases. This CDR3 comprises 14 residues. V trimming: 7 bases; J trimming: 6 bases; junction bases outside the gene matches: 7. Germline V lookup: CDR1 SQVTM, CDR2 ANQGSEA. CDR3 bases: TGCAGCGGCCGACTAGCGGGAGACTCCAATGAGCAGTTCTTC. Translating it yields CSGRLAGDSNEQFF.

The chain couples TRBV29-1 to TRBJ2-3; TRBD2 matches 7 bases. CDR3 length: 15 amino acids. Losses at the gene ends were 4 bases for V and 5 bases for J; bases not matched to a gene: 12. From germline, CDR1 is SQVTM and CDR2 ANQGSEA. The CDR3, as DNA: TGCAGCGTTGGAGGGGTCGGGAGGAATGGAGATACGCAGTATTTT. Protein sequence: CSVGGVGRNGDTQYF.

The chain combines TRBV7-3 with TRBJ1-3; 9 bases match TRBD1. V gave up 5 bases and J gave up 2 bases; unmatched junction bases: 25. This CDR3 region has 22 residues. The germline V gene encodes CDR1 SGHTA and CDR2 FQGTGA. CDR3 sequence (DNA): TGTGCCAGCAGCCCAGGGGGACAGGGTTCAACCTCCCCCAATCCAACTGGAAACACCATATATTTT. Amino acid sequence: CASSPGGQGSTSPNPTGNTIYF.

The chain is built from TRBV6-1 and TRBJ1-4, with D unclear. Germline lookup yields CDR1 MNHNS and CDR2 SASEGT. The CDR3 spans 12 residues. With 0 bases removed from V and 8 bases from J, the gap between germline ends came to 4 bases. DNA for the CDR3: TGTGCCAGCAGTGAAGCGAGGGAAAAACTGTTTTTT. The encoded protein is CASSEAREKLFF.

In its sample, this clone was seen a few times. In DNA form, the CDR3 reads TGTGCCAGCAGCTGGGGGCGGGAGGGGTCCTACAATGAGCAGTTCTTC. Encoded protein: CASSWGREGSYNEQFF. V and J are TRBV9 and TRBJ2-1; the match to TRBD2 covers 9 bases. CDR1 and CDR2 from the germline V gene are SGDLS and YYNGEE. The CDR3 has 16 residues. The V and J ends lost 4 bases and 1 base, in that order; junction bases with no gene match: 6.

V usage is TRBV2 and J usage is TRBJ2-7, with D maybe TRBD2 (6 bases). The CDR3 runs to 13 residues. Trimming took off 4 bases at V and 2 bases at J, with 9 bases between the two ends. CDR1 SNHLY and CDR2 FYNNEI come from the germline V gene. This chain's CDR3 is CASSGGVPYEQYF. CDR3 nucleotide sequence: TGTGCCAGCAGTGGCGGGGTTCCCTACGAGCAGTACTTC.

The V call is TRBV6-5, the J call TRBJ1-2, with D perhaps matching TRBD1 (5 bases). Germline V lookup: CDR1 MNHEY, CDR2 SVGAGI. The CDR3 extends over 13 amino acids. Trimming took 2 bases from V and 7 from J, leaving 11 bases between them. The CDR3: CASSYTQGFGYTF. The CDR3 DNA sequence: TGTGCCAGCAGTTACACGCAGGGATTTGGCTACACCTTC.

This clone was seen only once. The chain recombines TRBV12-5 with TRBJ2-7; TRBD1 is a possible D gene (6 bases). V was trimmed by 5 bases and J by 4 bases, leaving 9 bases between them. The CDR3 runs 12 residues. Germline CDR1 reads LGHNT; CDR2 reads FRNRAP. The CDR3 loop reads CASGIDRYEQYF. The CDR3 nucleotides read TGTGCTAGTGGTATTGACAGGTACGAGCAGTACTTC.

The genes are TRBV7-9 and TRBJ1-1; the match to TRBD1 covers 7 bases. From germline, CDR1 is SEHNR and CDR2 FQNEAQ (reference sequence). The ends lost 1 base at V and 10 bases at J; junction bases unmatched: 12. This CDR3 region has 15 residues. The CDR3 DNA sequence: TGTGCCAGCAGCTTAGGGAGTTCGGGACAGAATAGAGCTTTCTTT. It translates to CASSLGSSGQNRAFF.

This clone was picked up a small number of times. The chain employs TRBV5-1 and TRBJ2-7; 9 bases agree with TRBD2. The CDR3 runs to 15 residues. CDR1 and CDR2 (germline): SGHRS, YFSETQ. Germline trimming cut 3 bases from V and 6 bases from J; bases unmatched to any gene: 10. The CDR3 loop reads CASSSDPGLAGEQYF. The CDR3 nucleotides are TGCGCCAGCAGCTCGGATCCGGGACTAGCAGGCGAGCAGTACTTC. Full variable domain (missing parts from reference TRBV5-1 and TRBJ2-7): KAGVTQTPRYLIKTRGQQVTLSCSPISGHRSVSWYQQTPGQGLQFLFEYFSETQRNKGNFPGRFSGRQFSNSRSEMNVSTLELGDSALYLCASSSDPGLAGEQYFGPGTRLTVT.

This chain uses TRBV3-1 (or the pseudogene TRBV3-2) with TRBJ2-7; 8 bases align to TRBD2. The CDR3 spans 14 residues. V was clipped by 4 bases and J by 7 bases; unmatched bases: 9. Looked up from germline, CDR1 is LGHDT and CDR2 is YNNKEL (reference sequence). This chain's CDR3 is CASSLQSGTREQYF. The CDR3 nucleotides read TGTGCCAGCAGCCTACAATCCGGGACTAGAGAGCAGTACTTC.

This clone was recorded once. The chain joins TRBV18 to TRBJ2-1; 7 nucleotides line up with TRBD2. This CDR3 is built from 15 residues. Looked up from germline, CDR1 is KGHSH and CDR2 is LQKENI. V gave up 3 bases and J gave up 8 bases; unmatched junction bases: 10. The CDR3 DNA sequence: TGTGCCAGCTCACCGTGGCGGGGGTCGAGGGATGAGCAGTTCTTC. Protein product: CASSPWRGSRDEQFF.

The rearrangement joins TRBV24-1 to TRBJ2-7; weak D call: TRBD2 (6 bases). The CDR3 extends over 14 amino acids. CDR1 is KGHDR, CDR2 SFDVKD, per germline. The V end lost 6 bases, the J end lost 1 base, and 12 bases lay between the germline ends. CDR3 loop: CATSQSGLSYEQYF. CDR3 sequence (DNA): TGTGCCACCAGTCAAAGCGGGCTATCCTACGAGCAGTACTTC.

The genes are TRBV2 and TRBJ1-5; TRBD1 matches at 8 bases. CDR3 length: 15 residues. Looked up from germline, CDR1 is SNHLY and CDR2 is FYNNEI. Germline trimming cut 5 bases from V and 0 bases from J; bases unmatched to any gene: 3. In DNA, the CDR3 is TGTGCCAGCAGTCCGGACAGGGTTAGCAATCAGCCCCAGCATTTT. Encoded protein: CASSPDRVSNQPQHF.

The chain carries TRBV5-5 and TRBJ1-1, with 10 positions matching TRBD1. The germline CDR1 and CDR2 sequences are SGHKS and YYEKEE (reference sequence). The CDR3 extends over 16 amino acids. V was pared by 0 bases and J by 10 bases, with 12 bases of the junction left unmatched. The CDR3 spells CASSLVVTGGLKLAFF. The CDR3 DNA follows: TGTGCCAGCAGCTTGGTGGTGACAGGGGGCCTGAAGCTAGCTTTCTTT.

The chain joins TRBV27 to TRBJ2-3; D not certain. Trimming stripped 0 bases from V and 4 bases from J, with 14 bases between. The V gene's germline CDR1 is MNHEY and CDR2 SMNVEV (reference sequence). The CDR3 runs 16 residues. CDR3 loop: CASSLSPPASSDTQYF. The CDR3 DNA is TGTGCCAGCAGTTTATCACCCCCCGCGAGCTCAGATACGCAGTATTTT.

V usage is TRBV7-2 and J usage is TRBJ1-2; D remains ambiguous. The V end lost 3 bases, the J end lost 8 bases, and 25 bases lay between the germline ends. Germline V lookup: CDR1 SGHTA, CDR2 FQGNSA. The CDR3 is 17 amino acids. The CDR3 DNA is TGTGCCAGCAGCTTTATCGGTGGGCAGTCAGTTTCCCACGGCTACACCTTC. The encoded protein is CASSFIGGQSVSHGYTF.

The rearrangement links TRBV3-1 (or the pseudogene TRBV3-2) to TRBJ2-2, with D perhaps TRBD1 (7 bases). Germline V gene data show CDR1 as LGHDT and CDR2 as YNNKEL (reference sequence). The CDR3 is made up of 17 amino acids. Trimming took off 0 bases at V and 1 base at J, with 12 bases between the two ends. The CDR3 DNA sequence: TGTGCCAGCAGCCAAGAGGCGGGACAGCAGAACACCGGGGAGCTGTTTTTT. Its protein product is CASSQEAGQQNTGELFF.

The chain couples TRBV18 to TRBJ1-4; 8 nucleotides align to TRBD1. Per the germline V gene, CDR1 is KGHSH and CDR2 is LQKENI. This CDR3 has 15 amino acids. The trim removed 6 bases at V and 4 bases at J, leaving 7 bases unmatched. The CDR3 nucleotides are TGTGCCAGCTCCCGAATTACAGGGGGTAATGAAAAACTGTTTTTT. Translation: CASSRITGGNEKLFF.

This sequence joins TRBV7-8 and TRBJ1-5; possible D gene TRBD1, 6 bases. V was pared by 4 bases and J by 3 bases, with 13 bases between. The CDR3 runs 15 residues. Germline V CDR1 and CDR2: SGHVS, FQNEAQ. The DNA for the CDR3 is TGTGCCAGCAGCTGGGGCGCAGGGGTCAATCAGCCCCAGCATTTT. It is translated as CASSWGAGVNQPQHF.

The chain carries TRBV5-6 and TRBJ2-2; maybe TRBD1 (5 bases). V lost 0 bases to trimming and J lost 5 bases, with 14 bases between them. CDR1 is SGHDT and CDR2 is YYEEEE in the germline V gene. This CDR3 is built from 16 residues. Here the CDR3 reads CASSLVQGLRTGELFF. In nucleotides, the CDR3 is TGTGCCAGCAGCTTGGTGCAGGGTTTAAGAACCGGGGAGCTGTTTTTT.

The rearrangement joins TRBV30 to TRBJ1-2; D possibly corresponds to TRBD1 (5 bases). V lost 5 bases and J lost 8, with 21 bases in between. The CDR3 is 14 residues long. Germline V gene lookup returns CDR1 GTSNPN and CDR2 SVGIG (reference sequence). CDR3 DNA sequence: TGTGCCTGGCTGTGGGGGGTCCCCTTTGGAGGCTACACCTTC. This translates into CAWLWGVPFGGYTF.